The 10 T cell receptor beta chains reported below all come from one sample, sequenced in a study of T cells in Graves' hyperthyroidism and ophthalmopathy. What was amplified from RNA transcripts were TCR beta CDR3 regions. Researchers ran a first-round RT-PCR on the TCR CDR3 using the HTBI primer set. From the multiplex PCR reads, TCRdb called clonotypes with MiXCR, one entry per CDR3 protein. The sample has some 300,000 distinct CDR3 sequences, around 20% seen once. Source material: blood. The receptors come from a man aged 45 to 65 with Graves' ophthalmopathy.

This chain connects TRBV20-1 to TRBJ2-1; 13 positions agree with TRBD2. The CDR3 covers 13 residues. Per the germline V gene, CDR1 is DFQATT and CDR2 is SNEGSKA (reference sequence). The J segment lost 12 bases and the V segment lost 6 bases, leaving 8 bases of the junction unmatched. DNA of the CDR3: TGCAGTGCGGGACTAGCGGGAATCGGCTGGCAGTTCTTC. Its protein is CSAGLAGIGWQFF.

The chain links TRBV27 to TRBJ1-2; D ambiguous. The CDR3 runs to 13 residues. With 5 bases removed from V and 0 bases from J, the gap between germline ends came to 7 bases. Germline assignment: CDR1 MNHEY and CDR2 SMNVEV (reference sequence). CDR3 residues: CASSPLANYGYTF. Here the CDR3 DNA reads TGTGCCAGCAGTCCCCTAGCTAACTATGGCTACACCTTC.

To note about this clonotype: One base away lies a much larger clone, so this may be a sequencing read error. The genes are TRBV11-2 and TRBJ2-7; possibly TRBD1 or TRBD2 for D (7 bases each). This CDR3 spans 12 amino acids. Trimming removed 5 bases at V and 7 bases at J, with 12 bases between. Germline CDR1 is SGHAT and CDR2 is FQNNGV. CDR3 nucleotides: TGTGCCAGCAGCCAGGGGGGGGATGAGCAGTACTTC. It is translated as CASSQGGDEQYF.

CDR3 sequence (DNA): TGTGCCAGCAGCTTTACAGGGGGTGAAAAACTGTTTTTT. Its protein is CASSFTGGEKLFF. The chain links TRBV7-6 to TRBJ1-4; 8 bases fit TRBD1. The V and J ends lost 3 bases and 7 bases, in that order; junction bases with no gene match: 1. Germline lookup yields CDR1 SGHVS and CDR2 FNYEAQ. CDR3 size: 13 residues.

This clonotype was found a few times. The V gene is TRBV20-1, the J gene TRBJ2-1, with a weak D call TRBD2 (5 bases). Germline V CDR1 and CDR2: DFQATT, SNEGSKA (reference sequence). With 4 bases removed from V and 3 bases from J, the gap between germline ends came to 13 bases. The CDR3 runs 14 residues. CDR3 nucleotide sequence: TGCAGTGCTATCGTGGCGGGTGTCTACAATGAGCAGTTCTTC. This encodes CSAIVAGVYNEQFF.

The chain is built from TRBV27 and TRBJ1-6, with D possibly matching TRBD1 (5 bases). V was cut by 4 bases and J by 12 bases, with 22 bases left in between. This CDR3 is 16 amino acids long. Germline V gene lookup returns CDR1 MNHEY and CDR2 SMNVEV (reference sequence). The CDR3 region is CASSSGAAGYNLPLHF. CDR3 DNA sequence: TGTGCCAGCAGTTCTGGGGCGGCGGGTTATAATCTACCCCTCCACTTT.

J is TRBJ1-2 and V is TRBV20-1; D gene ambiguous. The CDR3 consists of 11 residues. In germline, CDR1 is DFQATT, CDR2 SNEGSKA (reference sequence). V was clipped by 6 bases and J by 5 bases, with 10 bases between them. CDR3: CSAINQYGYTF. The CDR3 region has the DNA TGCAGTGCCATTAATCAGTATGGCTACACCTTC.

Ten or more counts support this clonotype. V usage is TRBV30 and J usage is TRBJ1-2, with 7 bases lining up with TRBD1. V dropped 2 bases and J dropped 4; count of bases not matched to a gene: 7. CDR1 and CDR2 from the germline V gene are GTSNPN and SVGIG (reference sequence). The CDR3 consists of 14 residues. CDR3 nucleotides: TGTGCCTGGAGTCCGGCGGGACAGACCTATGGCTACACCTTC. Amino acids: CAWSPAGQTYGYTF.

This clonotype was seen a few times. The chain links TRBV6-5 to TRBJ2-5; 8 nucleotides agree with TRBD2. The ends lost 0 bases at V and 5 bases at J; junction bases unmatched: 8. Looked up from germline, CDR1 is MNHEY and CDR2 is SVGAGI. This CDR3 has 16 residues. The DNA for the CDR3 is TGTGCCAGCAGTTACTCGAGCGGGAGTCCGAGGGAGACCCAGTACTTC. It encodes CASSYSSGSPRETQYF.

V and J are TRBV3-1 and TRBJ2-2; D is tentatively TRBD1 or TRBD2 (8 bases each). Germline CDR1 LGHDT, CDR2 YNNKEL (reference sequence). V gave up 5 bases and J gave up 6 bases, with 16 bases separating them. The length of the CDR3 is 15 residues. CDR3 sequence reads: CASSRGQGLAGELFF. The CDR3 DNA is TGTGCCAGCAGCAGAGGACAGGGACTAGCCGGGGAGCTGTTTTTT.